One sample yielded the 14 T cell receptor beta chains listed below, sequenced in a study of CD8 T cells in Susac syndrome. Random hexamers primed reverse transcription of about 0.45 to 1 ug RNA. A single record per CDR3 protein comes from TCRdb applying MiXCR to the immunoSEQ multiplex PCR reads. The sample gives around 140,000 distinct CDR3 sequences, 85% to 95% of which show up once; about 0.11% is in the top ten. Sequences were obtained from CD4+ T cells from PBMCs. These receptors were obtained from a human donor with multiple sclerosis.

This chain connects TRBV12-3 or TRBV12-4 to TRBJ1-1; D unclear. The CDR3 is 14 residues long. V lost 7 bases and J lost 2, with 14 bases in between. CDR3 bases: TGTGCCAGCAAGACGAGGTATGCAAACACTGAAGCTTTCTTT. Translating it yields CASKTRYANTEAFF.

The chain couples TRBV4-3 to TRBJ2-7, with 8 positions matching TRBD2. The germline gives CDR1 LGHNA, CDR2 YSLEER. CDR3 length: 17 amino acids. Losses at the gene ends were 0 bases for V and 3 bases for J; bases not matched to a gene: 10. CDR3 sequence reads: CASSQDRRSGVIYEQYF. CDR3 nucleotides: TGCGCCAGCAGCCAAGATAGGCGTAGCGGGGTTATCTACGAGCAGTACTTC.

This chain uses TRBV20-1 with TRBJ1-1, with 12 bases that match TRBD1. CDR1 and CDR2 from the germline V gene are DFQATT and SNEGSKA (reference sequence). J gave up 6 bases and V 0 bases, and 5 bases lay outside the gene matches. The CDR3 has 15 amino acids. CDR3 sequence reads: CSARESGQGAAEAFF. CDR3 sequence (DNA): TGCAGTGCTAGAGAATCGGGACAGGGGGCTGCTGAAGCTTTCTTT.

The chain links TRBV30 to TRBJ1-2; D unclear. Looked up from germline, CDR1 is GTSNPN and CDR2 is SVGIG (reference sequence). V lost 4 bases, J lost 2 bases, and 20 bases lay in between. There are 16 residues in the CDR3. The CDR3 region is CAWIGGLLERNYGYTF. The CDR3 DNA follows: TGTGCCTGGATAGGAGGACTGCTTGAGCGAAACTATGGCTACACCTTC.

The J gene is TRBJ1-3, the V gene TRBV20-1; 7 bases align to TRBD1. This CDR3 is built from 14 residues. Per the germline V gene, CDR1 is DFQATT and CDR2 is SNEGSKA (reference sequence). With 5 bases clipped from V and 3 bases from J, the junction kept 7 bases outside the gene matches. CDR3 DNA sequence: TGCAGTGCTTCTATAGGGACAGATGGAAACACCATATATTTT. Translation: CSASIGTDGNTIYF.

This clonotype occurred a few times. V gene TRBV6-2 or TRBV6-3 combines with J gene TRBJ2-3, with a tentative D call TRBD1 (6 bases). Per the germline V gene, CDR1 is MNHEY and CDR2 is SVGEGT. V was trimmed by 4 bases and J by 5 bases, leaving 7 bases between them. This CDR3 is built from 12 residues. In DNA, the CDR3 is TGTGCCAGCAGTTTCAGGGGAGATACGCAGTATTTT. Translation: CASSFRGDTQYF.

This clonotype was seen only once. The V gene is TRBV6-2 or TRBV6-3, the J gene TRBJ2-1; 8 bases align to TRBD2. The CDR3 loop spans 14 amino acids. The V gene end was trimmed by 6 bases and the J gene end by 0 bases; junction bases not matched to a gene: 1. The germline V gene encodes CDR1 MNHEY and CDR2 SVGEGT. The CDR3 loop is CASRRGGSYNEQFF. The CDR3 DNA reads as TGTGCCAGCAGACGGGGGGGCTCCTACAATGAGCAGTTCTTC.

The chain combines TRBV3-1 with TRBJ2-5; D is perhaps TRBD1 (6 bases). Trimming cost V 4 bases and J 1 base, with 13 bases left between them. Germline CDR1 reads LGHDT; CDR2 reads YNNKEL (reference sequence). This CDR3 has 15 residues. This chain's CDR3 is CASSPSGTSQETQYF. CDR3 DNA sequence: TGTGCCAGCAGCCCTTCCGGGACATCCCAAGAGACCCAGTACTTC.

This clonotype appeared a single time. V usage is TRBV14 and J usage is TRBJ1-2, with TRBD1 matching over 10 bases. This CDR3 is 15 amino acids long. Per the germline V gene, CDR1 is SGHDN and CDR2 is FVKESK. With 6 bases clipped from V and 4 bases from J, the junction kept 8 bases outside the gene matches. The CDR3 reads CASRTSGTGAYGYTF. The DNA for the CDR3 is TGTGCCAGCAGGACCTCCGGGACAGGGGCCTATGGCTACACCTTC. The full variable domain, completed using reference TRBV14 and TRBJ1-2, is EAGVTQFPSHSVIEKGQTVTLRCDPISGHDNLYWYRRVMGKEIKFLLHFVKESKQDESGMPNNRFLAERTGGTYSTLKVQPAELEDSGVYFCASRTSGTGAYGYTFGSGTRLTVV.

This clonotype was seen a few times. The chain couples TRBV18 to TRBJ2-5, with 8 bases aligning to TRBD2. Germline assignment: CDR1 KGHSH and CDR2 LQKENI. The CDR3 is made up of 14 amino acids. Trimming at V came to 6 bases and at J to 1 base, leaving 4 bases not matched to a gene. The CDR3 coding sequence is TGTGCCAGCTCCTTAGGACTAGCCCAAGAGACCCAGTACTTC. This encodes CASSLGLAQETQYF. Filled out from reference TRBV18 and TRBJ2-5, the complete variable domain reads NAGVMQNPRHLVRRRGQEARLRCSPMKGHSHVYWYRQLPEEGLKFMVYLQKENIIDESGMPKERFSAEFPKEGPSILRIQQVVRGDSAAYFCASSLGLAQETQYFGPGTRLLVL.

V is TRBV20-1 and J is TRBJ2-2; D is unresolved. The germline gives CDR1 DFQATT, CDR2 SNEGSKA (reference sequence). The CDR3 spans 13 residues. V lost 4 bases to trimming and J lost 0 bases, with 6 bases between them. CDR3 sequence (DNA): TGCAGTGCTAAGGTTACGAACACCGGGGAGCTGTTTTTT. This translates into CSAKVTNTGELFF.

This sequence joins TRBV5-1 and TRBJ2-7, with a tentative D call TRBD1 (6 bases). Germline V gene data show CDR1 as SGHRS and CDR2 as YFSETQ. The CDR3 consists of 14 residues. The V gene lost 0 bases and the J gene lost 7 bases, with 14 bases spanning the gap. CDR3 protein: CASSLEAGVREQYF. CDR3 in DNA: TGCGCCAGCAGCTTGGAGGCAGGGGTTCGGGAGCAGTACTTC.

The rearrangement joins TRBV30 to TRBJ1-4, with D perhaps TRBD1 (5 bases). This CDR3 is built from 12 residues. The V gene's germline CDR1 is GTSNPN and CDR2 SVGIG (reference sequence). V lost 1 base and J 7 bases, leaving 7 bases between the germline ends. The CDR3 DNA reads TGTGCCTGGAGTGGCAGGGCTGAAAAACTGTTTTTT. This encodes CAWSGRAEKLFF.

The DNA of the CDR3 is TGTGCCAGCAGCGAATCCGGGACAGCCTACTACGAGCAGTACTTC. It yields the protein CASSESGTAYYEQYF. This chain connects TRBV9 to TRBJ2-7; 7 bases line up with TRBD1. The trim removed 3 bases at V and 3 bases at J, leaving 9 bases unmatched. The CDR3 consists of 15 residues. Per the germline V gene, CDR1 is SGDLS and CDR2 is YYNGEE.